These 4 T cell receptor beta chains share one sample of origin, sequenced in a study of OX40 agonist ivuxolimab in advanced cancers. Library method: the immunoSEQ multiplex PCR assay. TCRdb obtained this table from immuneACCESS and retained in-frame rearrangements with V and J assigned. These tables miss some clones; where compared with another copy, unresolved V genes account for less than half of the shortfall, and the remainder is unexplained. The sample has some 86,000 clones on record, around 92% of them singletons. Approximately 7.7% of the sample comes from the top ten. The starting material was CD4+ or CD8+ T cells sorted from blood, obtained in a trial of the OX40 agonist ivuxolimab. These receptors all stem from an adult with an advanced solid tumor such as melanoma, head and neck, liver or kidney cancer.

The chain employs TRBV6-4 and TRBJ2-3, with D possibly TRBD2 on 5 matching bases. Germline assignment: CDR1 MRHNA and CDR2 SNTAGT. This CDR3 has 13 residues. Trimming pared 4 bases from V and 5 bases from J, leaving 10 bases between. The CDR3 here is CASSVYEGDTQYF. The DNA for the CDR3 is TGTGCCAGCAGTGTTTACGAGGGAGATACGCAGTATTTT.

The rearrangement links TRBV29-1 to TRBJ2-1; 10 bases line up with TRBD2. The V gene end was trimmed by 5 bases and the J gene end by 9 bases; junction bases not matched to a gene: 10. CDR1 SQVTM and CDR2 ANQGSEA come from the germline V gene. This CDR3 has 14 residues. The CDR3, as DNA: TGCAGCGTTAGTAGGCTAGCGGGAGTTGGTGAGCAGTTCTTC. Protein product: CSVSRLAGVGEQFF.

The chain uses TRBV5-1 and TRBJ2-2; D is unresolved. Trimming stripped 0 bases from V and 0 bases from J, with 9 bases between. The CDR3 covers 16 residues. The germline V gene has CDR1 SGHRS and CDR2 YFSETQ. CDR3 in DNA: TGCGCCAGCAGCTTGGTTGACAACGCGAACACCGGGGAGCTGTTTTTT. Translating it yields CASSLVDNANTGELFF.

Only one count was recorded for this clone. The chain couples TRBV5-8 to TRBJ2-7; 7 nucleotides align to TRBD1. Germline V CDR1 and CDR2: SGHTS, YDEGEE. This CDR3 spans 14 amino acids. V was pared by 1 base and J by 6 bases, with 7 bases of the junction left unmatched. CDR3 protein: CASSLLTGSGEQYF. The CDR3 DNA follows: TGTGCCAGCAGCTTGTTGACAGGGAGTGGCGAGCAGTACTTC.